This TCR beta chain originates from a study of cytomegalovirus exposure and HLA in healthy donors. Amplification used 60 Vbeta primers and 13 Jbeta primers. Assay used: immunoSEQ multiplex PCR; TCRdb lists only in-frame clones, some missing. This table holds 55,000 to 75,000 clones, 65% to 80% found once. As regards this clone: Its specificity is not known.

Germline CDR1 and CDR2: GTSNPN and SVGIG (reference sequence). Trimming pared 0 bases from V and 5 bases from J, leaving 19 bases between. This CDR3 has 16 residues. Study-level points and caveats: Rarity characterized most TCR sequences, yet some public TCRs appeared in many donors. A missense DCLRE1C variant was associated with V- and J-gene trimming of TCR beta chains in a later analysis, and an independent cohort replicated the association. The authors enumerated some 160 TCR beta chains as linked to cytomegalovirus. Testing in vitro showed three CMV-associated chains specific for CMV antigens.

The chain carries TRBV30 and TRBJ1-1; a possible D gene is TRBD1 (6 bases). Sequenced input: PBMCs. This receptor was taken from a man in his forties in good health and CMV-seropositive. The CDR3 spells CAWSVLRGYGETEAFF. CDR3 DNA: TGTGCCTGGAGTGTACTGAGGGGGTATGGAGAAACTGAAGCTTTCTTT.